A selection of T cell receptor beta chains follows, all from one sample in a study of blood T cell repertoires in COVID-19. TCRdb's copy holds only in-frame clones and misses some; the assay was immunoSEQ multiplex PCR. Of more than 200,000 clones detected, 70% to 90% appear once; the ten largest clones hold 4.3%. The specimen was PBMCs or T cells enriched from blood (not recorded which). All receptors come from a man aged 25-45 years with acute COVID-19. Both conserved end residues are part of each CDR3. Not every row has a clone size; where given, it reads once, few, many or a size class.

abundance	j_gene	v_gene	CDR3aa
.	TRBJ2-7	TRBV7-9	CASSSWTADEQYF
few	TRBJ1-2	TRBV28	CASSTPGLLSLYGYTF
.	TRBJ1-5	TRBV21-1	CASSLGGASQPQHF
.	TRBJ2-7	TRBV5-6	CASSLYPVYEQYF
.	TRBJ2-7	TRBV5-1	CASSAGLAGIYEQYF
.	TRBJ2-2	TRBV7-7	CASSPTTGTGNSANTGELFF
.	TRBJ2-1	TRBV5-1	CASSAITGGAFDEQFF
many	TRBJ1-1	TRBV27	CASSFGGGSTEAFF
.	TRBJ2-7	TRBV5-4	CASSFGGGLYEQYF
.	TRBJ2-7	TRBV10-1	CASSGGSPYEQYF
.	TRBJ1-1	TRBV30	CAWSVNRGTEAFF
.	TRBJ1-1	TRBV7-3	CASSPSFGNTEAFF
.	TRBJ2-3	TRBV3-1/TRBV3-2	CASSQDIAGGHTDTQYF
.	TRBJ1-1	TRBV29-1	CSVEGSTQGSAFF
.	TRBJ1-2	TRBV12-3/TRBV12-4	CASSLDRNGYTF
.	TRBJ2-5	TRBV29-1	CSVDHPTNPGETQYF
few	TRBJ1-2	TRBV11-2	CASSLDFVGLRDYGYTF
.	TRBJ2-3	TRBV14	CASSQTTESTDTQYF
.	TRBJ2-3	TRBV27	CASSLRSPGLGTDTQYF
once	TRBJ1-2	TRBV5-1	CASSQGQNANYGYTF
.	TRBJ1-3	TRBV28	CASSQTGAKGNTIYF
few	TRBJ2-7	TRBV7-7	CASSPGLAGLYEQYF
.	TRBJ2-2	TRBV5-1	CASSIDRAETGELFF
once	TRBJ1-6	TRBV27	CASSLMSSYNSPLHF